The clone carrying this T cell receptor (beta chain) showed up just a few times. V gave up 2 bases and J gave up 2 bases; unmatched junction bases: 2. The CDR3 contains 14 residues. Germline V CDR1 and CDR2: MDHEN, SYDVKM. These data belong to a study of blood T cell repertoires in COVID-19. Across the whole study: The United States, Italy and Spain supplied acute and convalescent COVID-19 samples. PBMCs, B-cell-depleted T cells, or T cells were the source of the cDNA or gDNA that made up the material.

Shortly before study entry, within 2 weeks, exposed participants had met a COVID-19 case. Some clones are missing from TCRdb's copy, which holds only in-frame ones; the method was immunoSEQ multiplex PCR. The data show around 170,000 clones, about 80% seen once. The clonotype was recovered from a man aged 55 to 70 who had been exposed to COVID-19. The sample consisted of PBMCs or T cells enriched from blood (not recorded which). The V and J genes are TRBV28 and TRBJ2-7; 8 positions agree with TRBD2. DNA for the CDR3: TGTGCCAGCAGTTTACCGGGAGGGGCCTACGAGCAGTACTTC. Translated, it gives CASSLPGGAYEQYF.